Following are 21 T cell receptor beta chains from one sample sequenced in a study of blood T cell repertoires in COVID-19. TCRdb's copy holds only in-frame clones and misses some; the assay was immunoSEQ multiplex PCR. Of approximately 200,000 clones listed, 80% to 90% were seen once; the top ten hold roughly 10%. Sequencing was carried out using peripheral blood. The receptor source for this set is an elderly woman with acute or convalescent COVID-19.

This chain uses TRBV5-6 with TRBJ1-5, with TRBD1 matching 9 bases. Germline V gives CDR1 SGHDT, CDR2 YYEEEE. There are 18 residues in the CDR3. V gave up 4 bases and J gave up 1 base; unmatched junction bases: 12. Here the CDR3 DNA reads TGTGCCAGCAGCGGCGGACAGGGGATCGGCGTAAGCAATCAGCCCCAGCATTTT. Translated: CASSGGQGIGVSNQPQHF.

The V and J genes are TRBV6-5 and TRBJ2-2, with 8 bases aligning to TRBD2. CDR3 size: 14 residues. V lost 9 bases to trimming and J lost 1 base; unmatched junction nucleotides: 4. CDR1 is MNHEY, CDR2 SVGAGI, per germline. The CDR3 sequence: CASRLAQNTGELFF. DNA for the CDR3: TGTGCCAGTCGACTAGCGCAGAACACCGGGGAGCTGTTTTTT.

V gene TRBV27 combines with J gene TRBJ1-5; the D gene is possibly TRBD1 (6 bases). V shed 5 bases and J shed 2 bases, with 16 bases lying between them. This CDR3 spans 16 amino acids. Per germline, CDR1 MNHEY and CDR2 SMNVEV (reference sequence). DNA for the CDR3: TGTGCCAGCAGTCGGGCCGGGACATCGGGCAATCAGCCCCAGCATTTT. Amino acid sequence: CASSRAGTSGNQPQHF.

This chain joins TRBV19 and TRBJ1-3; TRBD1 matches at 11 bases. The V gene end was trimmed by 8 bases and the J gene end by 2 bases; junction bases not matched to a gene: 5. Germline V gene sequence: CDR1 LNHDA, CDR2 SQIVND (reference sequence). This CDR3 has 15 amino acids. The CDR3 bases are TGTGCCAGTGCCCGGACAGGGGGCACTGGAAACACCATATATTTT. Its translation: CASARTGGTGNTIYF.

V usage is TRBV1 and J usage is TRBJ2-7; the table's D call of TRBD1 was not tested on the DNA. TRBV1 is a listed pseudogene. CDR3 length: 19 amino acids. In DNA, the CDR3 is TGCACCAGCAGCCAAGATCGCTGGGGCGGGACAGCCCCGATGTGGGAGCAGTACTTC. Residues: CTSSQDRWGGTAPMWEQYF.

The genes are TRBV7-2 and TRBJ1-3; possibly TRBD1 for D (5 bases). The V gene's germline CDR1 is SGHTA and CDR2 FQGNSA. The V and J ends lost 1 base and 4 bases respectively, with 14 bases between them. The CDR3 length is 16 residues. The CDR3 nucleotides read TGTGCCAGCAGCTTAGTCGGGGGGTCGGGAGGAAACACCATATATTTT. Protein sequence: CASSLVGGSGGNTIYF. Full variable domain (missing parts from reference TRBV7-2 and TRBJ1-3): GAGVSQSPSNKVTEKGKDVELRCDPISGHTALYWYRQSLGQGLEFLIYFQGNSAPDKSGLPSDRFSAERTGGSVSTLTIQRTQQEDSAVYLCASSLVGGSGGNTIYFGEGSWLTVV.

V is TRBV14 and J is TRBJ2-5, with TRBD1 matching over 7 bases. The ends lost 2 bases at V and 5 bases at J; junction bases unmatched: 11. CDR3 length: 16 amino acids. CDR1 is SGHDN and CDR2 is FVKESK in the germline V gene. CDR3 in DNA: TGTGCCAGCAGCCAATGGGACAGTGGGGTTAGGGAGACCCAGTACTTC. Translation: CASSQWDSGVRETQYF.

V usage is TRBV3-1 (or the pseudogene TRBV3-2) and J usage is TRBJ2-3, with TRBD2 identical over 13 bases. This CDR3 spans 19 amino acids. The germline gives CDR1 LGHDT, CDR2 YNNKEL (reference sequence). With 2 bases clipped from V and 0 bases from J, the junction kept 8 bases outside the gene matches. The CDR3 DNA reads TGTGCCAGCAGCCAAAGCTTACCGGGACTAGCGGGAAGCACAGATACGCAGTATTTT. This codes for CASSQSLPGLAGSTDTQYF.

The rearrangement joins TRBV7-2 to TRBJ2-1; 10 bases line up with TRBD2. The CDR3 runs to 16 residues. CDR1 is SGHTA, CDR2 FQGNSA, per germline. J was trimmed by 7 bases and V by 2 bases; bases with no gene match: 8. Written as DNA, the CDR3 is TGTGCCAGCAGCTTATCAACTAGCGGGATATGGAATGAGCAGTTCTTC. Its translation: CASSLSTSGIWNEQFF.

The CDR3 protein is CASSSGQGANEAFF. CDR3 DNA sequence: TGTGCCAGCAGTTCGGGACAGGGGGCAAATGAAGCTTTCTTT. The gene calls are TRBV28 and TRBJ1-1; TRBD1 aligns across 12 bases. Germline-derived CDR1 and CDR2 are MDHEN and SYDVKM. The CDR3 totals 14 residues. With V trimmed by 4 bases and J by 7 bases, 4 bases remained unmatched.

V and J are TRBV7-3 and TRBJ2-7; D remains ambiguous. Per the germline V gene, CDR1 is SGHTA and CDR2 is FQGTGA. The CDR3 is 14 amino acids. V was clipped by 1 base and J by 0 bases, with 7 bases between them. The CDR3 sequence: CASSLMPNSYEQYF. The CDR3, as DNA: TGTGCCAGCAGCTTAATGCCTAACTCCTACGAGCAGTACTTC.

The V and J genes are TRBV27 and TRBJ1-6; D might be TRBD1 (6 bases). This CDR3 region has 17 residues. The germline V gene has CDR1 MNHEY and CDR2 SMNVEV (reference sequence). V was pared by 5 bases and J by 0 bases, with 14 bases between. CDR3 sequence: CASSPARTVSYNSPLHF. For the CDR3, the DNA is TGTGCCAGCAGTCCCGCACGGACAGTCTCCTATAATTCACCCCTCCACTTT.

This clone has only one observation. The chain links TRBV28 to TRBJ1-2; TRBD1 agrees at 9 bases. V gave up 2 bases and J gave up 8 bases; unmatched junction bases: 6. The CDR3 has 14 residues. Germline V gene data show CDR1 as MDHEN and CDR2 as SYDVKM. The DNA of the CDR3 is TGTGCCAGCAGTTTAGGGGACAGGGTACAGGGCTACACCTTC. Encoded protein: CASSLGDRVQGYTF.

The gene calls are TRBV29-1 and TRBJ2-3, with TRBD1 as a possible D gene (6 bases). Germline CDR1 reads SQVTM; CDR2 reads ANQGSEA. Deletions cut 6 bases from V and 4 bases from J, with 14 bases between. The CDR3 is made up of 13 amino acids. The CDR3: CSVGTGSADTQYF. Here the CDR3 DNA reads TGCAGCGTAGGCACAGGGAGCGCAGATACGCAGTATTTT.

The gene calls are TRBV11-3 and TRBJ2-3, with TRBD2 identical over 10 bases. The ends lost 5 bases at V and 3 bases at J; junction bases unmatched: 5. Per the germline V gene, CDR1 is SGHNT and CDR2 is YENEEA. This CDR3 has 15 amino acids. For the CDR3, the DNA is TGTGCCAGCAGCCTAGCGGGAGTTAGGACAGATACGCAGTATTTT. Protein: CASSLAGVRTDTQYF.

This chain joins TRBV7-9 and TRBJ1-2, with 8 bases lining up with TRBD1. The CDR3 runs 13 residues. From germline, CDR1 is SEHNR and CDR2 FQNEAQ (reference sequence). The trim removed 5 bases at V and 8 bases at J, leaving 7 bases unmatched. CDR3 sequence: CASSQDREEGYTF. The CDR3 coding sequence is TGTGCCAGCAGCCAGGACAGGGAGGAGGGCTACACCTTC. Drawing the rest from reference TRBV7-9 and TRBJ1-2, the complete variable domain is DTGVSQNPRHKITKRGQNVTFRCDPISEHNRLYWYRQTLGQGPEFLTYFQNEAQLEKSRLLSDRFSAERPKGSFSTLEIQRTEQGDSAMYLCASSQDREEGYTFGSGTRLTVV.

The chain joins TRBV7-9 to TRBJ2-1, with TRBD2 matching over 10 bases. V was pared by 5 bases and J by 0 bases, with 4 bases of the junction left unmatched. CDR3 size: 16 residues. Germline V gene data show CDR1 as SEHNR and CDR2 as FQNEAQ (reference sequence). CDR3 loop: CASSRAGGLSYNEQFF. CDR3 coding DNA: TGTGCCAGCAGCCGAGCGGGAGGGCTCTCCTACAATGAGCAGTTCTTC.

V gene TRBV5-6 combines with J gene TRBJ2-5, with 11 bases identical to TRBD2. The length of the CDR3 is 16 residues. Germline V CDR1 and CDR2: SGHDT, YYEEEE. V was clipped by 1 base and J by 4 bases; unmatched bases: 6. CDR3 sequence (DNA): TGTGCCAGCAGCTTGATCACTAGCGGGGGTTTAGAGACCCAGTACTTC. Translating it yields CASSLITSGGLETQYF.

The rearrangement links TRBV28 to TRBJ1-5, with D hard to call. Germline CDR1 reads MDHEN; CDR2 reads SYDVKM. V was trimmed by 6 bases and J by 6 bases, leaving 15 bases between them. The CDR3 spans 14 residues. CDR3 in amino acids: CASSPPEASQPQHF. The CDR3 DNA sequence: TGTGCCAGCAGCCCCCCCGAGGCCAGTCAGCCCCAGCATTTT. Looking up the rest from reference TRBV28 and TRBJ1-5 gives the full variable domain: DVKVTQSSRYLVKRTGEKVFLECVQDMDHENMFWYRQDPGLGLRLIYFSYDVKMKEKGDIPEGYSVSREKKERFSLILESASTNQTSMYLCASSPPEASQPQHFGDGTRLSIL.

The gene calls are TRBV5-4 and TRBJ2-2, with TRBD2 matching over 16 bases. V gave up 9 bases and J gave up 7 bases; unmatched junction bases: 9. The germline V gene has CDR1 SGHNT and CDR2 YYREEE (reference sequence). The CDR3 sequence is 16 residues long. The CDR3 DNA is TGTGCCATTGCCGGGACTAGCGGGAGGGCCGTCGGGGAGCTGTTTTTT. Translation gives CAIAGTSGRAVGELFF.

The J gene is TRBJ1-2, the V gene TRBV30, with D possibly being TRBD1 (6 bases). Trimming left V 5 bases short and J 6 bases short, with 13 bases between. The CDR3 sequence is 12 residues long. Germline CDR1 is GTSNPN and CDR2 is SVGIG (reference sequence). CDR3 sequence (DNA): TGTGCCTGGTCCATCCAGGGGAATGGCTACACCTTC. It translates to CAWSIQGNGYTF.